Below, 9 T cell receptor beta chains from the same sample are listed, as sequenced in a study of shared clonotypes between healthy human individuals. Assay: immunoSEQ multiplex PCR; the TCRdb copy retains only in-frame clones and omits some. The profile shows under 1,100,000 clones, around 74% of them singletons. Sample: memory CD4+ T cells sorted from blood. The subset was: CD45RA-negative fraction. The receptor set was obtained from a man between 18 and 35 years old in good health.

The DNA for the CDR3 is TGTGCCAGCAGTTACCCAGGACTAGCGGGGGCGCAGGAGCAGTTCTTC. This gives the protein CASSYPGLAGAQEQFF. The gene calls are TRBV6-5 and TRBJ2-1, with 13 bases identical to TRBD2. V was clipped by 2 bases and J by 10 bases; unmatched bases: 8. This CDR3 is 16 amino acids long. Germline loops: CDR1 MNHEY, CDR2 SVGAGI.

The rearrangement uses TRBV7-8 and TRBJ2-7; 9 bases agree with TRBD1. Germline assignment: CDR1 SGHVS and CDR2 FQNEAQ. The junction had 4 bases not matched to a gene; V was cut back by 2 bases and J by 2 bases. This CDR3 region has 15 residues. CDR3 in amino acids: CASSLMGQGPYEQYF. CDR3 nucleotides: TGTGCCAGCAGCTTAATGGGACAGGGCCCCTACGAGCAGTACTTC. The full variable domain, its missing parts supplied by reference TRBV7-8 and TRBJ2-7, is GAGVSQSPRYKVAKRGQDVALRCDPISGHVSLFWYQQALGQGPEFLTYFQNEAQLDKSGLPSDRFFAERPEGSVSTLKIQRTQQEDSAVYLCASSLMGQGPYEQYFGPGTRLTVT.

This clone occurred once. The CDR3, as DNA: TGTGCCAGCAGCCTTACTAGCGGGGGGCATAAATTGAAAGAGACCCAGTACTTC. This codes for CASSLTSGGHKLKETQYF. The V gene is TRBV4-2, the J gene TRBJ2-5, with 12 nucleotides matching TRBD2. Germline CDR1 is LGHNA and CDR2 is YNFKEQ. The trim removed 4 bases at V and 3 bases at J, leaving 12 bases unmatched. The CDR3 contains 18 residues.

The chain combines TRBV19 with TRBJ1-1; 9 bases align to TRBD1. The germline gives CDR1 LNHDA, CDR2 SQIVND (reference sequence). The CDR3 length is 14 residues. V shed 3 bases, J shed 3 bases, and the junction held 2 bases outside the gene matches. The CDR3 DNA sequence: TGTGCCAGTAGTATTCGGGACAGGGACACTGAAGCTTTCTTT. Protein: CASSIRDRDTEAFF.

The V gene is TRBV2, the J gene TRBJ1-6; 8 positions agree with TRBD1. J gave up 5 bases and V 6 bases, and 6 bases lay outside the gene matches. The CDR3 covers 15 residues. Germline CDR1 reads SNHLY; CDR2 reads FYNNEI. CDR3 coding DNA: TGTGCCAGCAGAGGACAGGGAGGAGATAATTCACCCCTCCACTTT. Translating gives CASRGQGGDNSPLHF.

The chain joins TRBV5-1 to TRBJ2-1; D is undetermined. Trimming cost V 5 bases and J 4 bases, with 10 bases left between them. The CDR3 consists of 13 residues. Germline loops: CDR1 SGHRS, CDR2 YFSETQ. This chain's CDR3 is CASRPTGYNEQFF. In DNA, the CDR3 is TGCGCCAGCAGACCCACTGGATACAATGAGCAGTTCTTC.

The J gene is TRBJ1-6, the V gene TRBV6-1; 7 nucleotides align to TRBD1. Looked up from germline, CDR1 is MNHNS and CDR2 is SASEGT. The CDR3 spans 15 residues. The trim removed 7 bases at V and 7 bases at J, leaving 10 bases unmatched. The CDR3 here is CASIIPGQRNSPLHF. Written as DNA, the CDR3 is TGTGCCAGCATTATACCGGGACAGAGAAATTCACCCCTCCACTTT.

With respect to this clone: Other DNA sequences in the same sample also yield this CDR3. The CDR3 DNA reads as TGTGCCAGTAGTATCCTCGATTCACCCCTCCACTTT. This sequence encodes CASSILDSPLHF. The genes are TRBV19 and TRBJ1-6, with no clear D. The CDR3 sequence is 12 residues long. Germline V gives CDR1 LNHDA, CDR2 SQIVND (reference sequence). Deletions cut 3 bases from V and 8 bases from J, with 5 bases between.

The V and J genes are TRBV18 and TRBJ1-3; D unresolved. This CDR3 is 14 amino acids long. Germline CDR1 KGHSH, CDR2 LQKENI. The V end lost 4 bases, the J end lost 4 bases, and 11 bases lay between the germline ends. CDR3 sequence: CASSRDGYGNTIYF. The CDR3 DNA reads TGTGCCAGCTCACGAGACGGGTACGGAAACACCATATATTTT.